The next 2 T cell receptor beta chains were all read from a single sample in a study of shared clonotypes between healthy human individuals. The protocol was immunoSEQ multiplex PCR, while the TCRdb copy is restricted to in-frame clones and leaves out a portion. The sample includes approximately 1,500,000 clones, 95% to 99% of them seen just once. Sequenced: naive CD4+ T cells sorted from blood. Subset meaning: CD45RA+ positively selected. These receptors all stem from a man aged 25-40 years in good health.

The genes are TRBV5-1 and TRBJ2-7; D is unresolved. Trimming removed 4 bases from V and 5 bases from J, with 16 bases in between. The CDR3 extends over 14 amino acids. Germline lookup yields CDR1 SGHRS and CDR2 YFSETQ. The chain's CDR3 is CASSVPQVPNEQYF. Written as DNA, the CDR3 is TGCGCCAGCAGCGTCCCCCAGGTTCCCAACGAGCAGTACTTC.

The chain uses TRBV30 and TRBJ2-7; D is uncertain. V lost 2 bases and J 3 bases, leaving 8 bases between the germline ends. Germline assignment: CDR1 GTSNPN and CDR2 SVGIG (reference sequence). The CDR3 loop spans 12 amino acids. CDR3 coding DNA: TGTGCCTGGAGTTCTCATCGCTACGAGCAGTACTTC. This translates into CAWSSHRYEQYF.